The rows below give T cell receptor beta chains drawn from one sample of a study of blood T cell repertoires in COVID-19. Repertoires were generated with immunoSEQ multiplex PCR, while TCRdb's copy carries only in-frame clones and drops some. This repertoire shows fewer than 300,000 clones, 80% to 95% found once; its top ten account for around 1.1%. The sample consisted of PBMCs or T cells enriched from blood (not recorded which). These receptors all come from a young woman who had recovered from COVID-19. Each CDR3 is given with its conserved first and last residue.

length	J	V	CDR3
13	TRBJ2-7	TRBV12-3/TRBV12-4	CASRSGTTYEQYF
13	TRBJ1-6	TRBV28	CASGRVADSPLHF
13	TRBJ2-7	TRBV4-1	CASSQVAGYRQYF
12	TRBJ1-1	TRBV12-3/TRBV12-4	CASSLPGTEAFF
16	TRBJ2-1	TRBV19	CASSTATSGMGDEQFF
15	TRBJ2-7	TRBV5-6	CASSFQTGSSYEQYF
17	TRBJ2-1	TRBV7-6	CASSLDPSGSSYNEQFF
14	TRBJ2-7	TRBV13	CASSLQRAGEEQYF
15	TRBJ1-4	TRBV6-5	CASRKGGGSGEKLFF
14	TRBJ1-6	TRBV19	CASSTGGENSPLHF
11	TRBJ1-1	TRBV13	CASQGKTEAFF
16	TRBJ2-7	TRBV5-1	CASSLAGTGTNLKQYF
15	TRBJ2-7	TRBV21-1	CASSIWRERFYEQYF
15	TRBJ2-5	TRBV30	CAWSVLTSSKGTQYF
12	TRBJ2-3	TRBV7-9	CASSSEGDTQYF
15	TRBJ2-1	TRBV5-1	CASSLDGGPADEQFF
15	TRBJ2-3	TRBV27	CASTTPGQGTDTQYF
13	TRBJ2-5	TRBV9	CASSPTSQETQYF
16	TRBJ1-1	TRBV21-1	CASSDYRQAFATEAFF
16	TRBJ2-3	TRBV9	CASSSGTGIITDTQYF
18	TRBJ2-7	TRBV5-1	CASSLPSLTGHWSYEQYF
15	TRBJ1-6	TRBV6-5	CASTARQGMGSPLHF
13	TRBJ1-5	TRBV28	CASSPRVRQPQHF
14	TRBJ1-1	TRBV16	CASSQLTANTEAFF
14	TRBJ1-5	TRBV2	CASTPDYSNQPQHF
15	TRBJ1-1	TRBV5-5	CASSLGLLMNTEAFF
14	TRBJ1-6	TRBV30	CAWSVETYNSPLHF
16	TRBJ1-4	TRBV4-3	CASSQAMDREIAKLFF
17	TRBJ1-1	TRBV5-1	CASSLALDGSLNTEAFF
14	TRBJ1-1	TRBV7-2	CASSADRGNTEAFF
16	TRBJ2-2	TRBV29-1	CSGSGTSGYNTGELFF
14	TRBJ2-3	TRBV5-1	CASSLEQGSDTQYF
14	TRBJ2-1	TRBV7-6	CASSLAGNSVEQFF
16	TRBJ2-3	TRBV7-5	CARSSWTSGRTDTQYF
15	TRBJ2-3	TRBV9	CASRQGLANTDTQYF
11	TRBJ1-1	TRBV29-1	CSVGTGEEAFF
12	TRBJ2-7	TRBV2	CASSEQKIEQYF
18	TRBJ2-1	TRBV28	CASSLYSLAGGPYNEQFF
14	TRBJ1-4	TRBV6-6	CASKRLATNEKLFF
14	TRBJ2-3	TRBV13	CASSPRLAGATQYF
13	TRBJ2-1	TRBV7-9	CASNSPSVDEQFF
15	TRBJ2-5	TRBV7-3	CASSIAGGSQETQYF
17	TRBJ2-2	TRBV28	CASSLRGTGRGTGELFF
16	TRBJ2-5	TRBV19	CASNPRDRGPGETQYF
13	TRBJ1-2	TRBV19	CASSPTQGYGYTF
15	TRBJ2-7	TRBV7-9	CASSLVQGRLYEQYF
14	TRBJ2-7	TRBV6-2/TRBV6-3	CASSWGQGLYEQYF
16	TRBJ2-2	TRBV9	CASSVATGTNTGELFF
16	TRBJ1-4	TRBV5-6	CASSVVFGQIMKKLFF
13	TRBJ2-7	TRBV9	CASSVGESYEQYF
14	TRBJ2-5	TRBV2	CASSVRQIMQTQYF
16	TRBJ2-1	TRBV30	CAWSVSASGRGSEQFF
16	TRBJ1-2	TRBV19	CASDAGGQRGNYGYTF
14	TRBJ2-1	TRBV5-1	CASSNLAPGNEQFF
15	TRBJ2-2	TRBV14	CASSPMTGDTGELFF
14	TRBJ2-1	TRBV7-8	CASLRAPLGDEQFF
16	TRBJ2-2	TRBV9	CASSVAGGSWTGELFF
17	TRBJ2-1	TRBV28	CASSLSLLAGAYNEQFF
14	TRBJ2-3	TRBV28	CASSSLQIADTQYF